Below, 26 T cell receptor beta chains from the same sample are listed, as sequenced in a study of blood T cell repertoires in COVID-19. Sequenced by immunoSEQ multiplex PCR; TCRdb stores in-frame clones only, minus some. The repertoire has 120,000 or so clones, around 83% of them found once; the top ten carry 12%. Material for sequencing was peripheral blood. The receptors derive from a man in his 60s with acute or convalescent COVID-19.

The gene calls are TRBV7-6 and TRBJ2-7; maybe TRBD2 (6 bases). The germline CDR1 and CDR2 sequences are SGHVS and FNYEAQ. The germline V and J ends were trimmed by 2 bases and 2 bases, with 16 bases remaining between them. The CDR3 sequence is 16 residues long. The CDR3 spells CASSLKASADTYEQYF. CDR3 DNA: TGTGCCAGCAGCTTAAAGGCTAGCGCCGACACCTACGAGCAGTACTTC.

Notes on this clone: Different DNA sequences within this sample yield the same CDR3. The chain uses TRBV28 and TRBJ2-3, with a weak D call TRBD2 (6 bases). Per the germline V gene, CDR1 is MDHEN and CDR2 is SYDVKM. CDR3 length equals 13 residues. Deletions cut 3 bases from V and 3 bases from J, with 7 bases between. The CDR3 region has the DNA TGTGCCAGCAGTTTGGGGGGAACAGATACGCAGTATTTT. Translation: CASSLGGTDTQYF.

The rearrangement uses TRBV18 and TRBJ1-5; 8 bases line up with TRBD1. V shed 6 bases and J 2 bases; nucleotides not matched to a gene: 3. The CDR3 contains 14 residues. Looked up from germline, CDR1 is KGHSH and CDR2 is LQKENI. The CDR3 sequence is CASSTGAGNQPQHF. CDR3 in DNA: TGTGCCAGCTCGACAGGGGCGGGCAATCAGCCCCAGCATTTT.

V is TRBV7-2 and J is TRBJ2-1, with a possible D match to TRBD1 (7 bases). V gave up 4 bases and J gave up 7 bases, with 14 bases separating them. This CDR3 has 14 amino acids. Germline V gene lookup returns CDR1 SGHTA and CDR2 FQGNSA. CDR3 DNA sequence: TGTGCCAGCAGCTACGAGACAGGGAGGAATGAGCAGTTCTTC. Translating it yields CASSYETGRNEQFF.

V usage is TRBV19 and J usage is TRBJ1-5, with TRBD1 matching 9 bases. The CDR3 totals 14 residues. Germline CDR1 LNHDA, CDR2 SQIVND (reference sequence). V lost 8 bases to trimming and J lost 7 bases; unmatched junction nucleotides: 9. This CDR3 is CASGEQGAQQPQHF. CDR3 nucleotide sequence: TGTGCCAGTGGGGAACAGGGGGCGCAACAGCCCCAGCATTTT.

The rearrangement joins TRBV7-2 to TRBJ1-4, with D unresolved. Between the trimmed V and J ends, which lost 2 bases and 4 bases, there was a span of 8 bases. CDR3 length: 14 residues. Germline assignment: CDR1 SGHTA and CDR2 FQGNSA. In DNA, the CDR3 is TGTGCCAGCAGCTTAAGGTCGGGTAATGAAAAACTGTTTTTT. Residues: CASSLRSGNEKLFF.

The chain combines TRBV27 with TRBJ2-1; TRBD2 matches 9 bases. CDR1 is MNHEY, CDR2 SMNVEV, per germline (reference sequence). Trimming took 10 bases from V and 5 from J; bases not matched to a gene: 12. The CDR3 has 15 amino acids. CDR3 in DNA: TGTGCCACCCGGAAAGCGGGAGGTAATAACAATGAGCAGTTCTTC. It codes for CATRKAGGNNNEQFF.

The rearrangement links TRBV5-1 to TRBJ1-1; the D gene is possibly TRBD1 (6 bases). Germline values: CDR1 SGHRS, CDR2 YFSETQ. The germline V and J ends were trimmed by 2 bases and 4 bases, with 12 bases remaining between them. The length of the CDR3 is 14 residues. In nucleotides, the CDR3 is TGCGCCAGCAGCTTACAGGGATCGGGCACTGAAGCTTTCTTT. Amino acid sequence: CASSLQGSGTEAFF.

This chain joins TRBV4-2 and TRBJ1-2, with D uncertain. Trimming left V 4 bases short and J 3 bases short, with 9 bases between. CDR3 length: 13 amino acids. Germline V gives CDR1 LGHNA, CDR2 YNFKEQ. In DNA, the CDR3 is TGTGCCAGCAGCCCCCCCCTCCACTATGGCTACACCTTC. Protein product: CASSPPLHYGYTF.

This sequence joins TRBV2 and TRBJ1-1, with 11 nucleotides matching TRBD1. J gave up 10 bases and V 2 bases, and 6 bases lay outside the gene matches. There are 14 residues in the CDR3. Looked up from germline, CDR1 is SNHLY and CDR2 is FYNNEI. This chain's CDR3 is CASSEPRTGGRAFF. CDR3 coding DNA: TGTGCCAGCAGTGAACCTAGGACAGGGGGCAGAGCTTTCTTT.

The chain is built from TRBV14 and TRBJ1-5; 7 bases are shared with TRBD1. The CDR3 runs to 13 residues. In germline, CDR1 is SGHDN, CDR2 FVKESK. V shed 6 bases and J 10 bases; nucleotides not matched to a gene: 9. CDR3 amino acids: CASSPTGREPQHF. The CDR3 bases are TGTGCCAGCAGTCCGACAGGGCGGGAACCCCAGCATTTT.

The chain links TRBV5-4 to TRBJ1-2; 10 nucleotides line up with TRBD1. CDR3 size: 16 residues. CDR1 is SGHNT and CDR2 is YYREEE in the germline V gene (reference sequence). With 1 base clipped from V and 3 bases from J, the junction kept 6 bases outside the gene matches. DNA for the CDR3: TGTGCCAGCAGCTTGTTGACAGGGGGCTTGGACTATGGCTACACCTTC. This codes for CASSLLTGGLDYGYTF.

The CDR3 DNA sequence: TGTGCCAGCAGCTTGGTGTACAGGGGATTTTATGGCTACACCTTC. As protein: CASSLVYRGFYGYTF. This chain joins TRBV5-6 and TRBJ1-2; 7 positions match TRBD1. Germline CDR1 is SGHDT and CDR2 is YYEEEE. The ends lost 0 bases at V and 5 bases at J; junction bases unmatched: 7. This CDR3 region has 15 residues.

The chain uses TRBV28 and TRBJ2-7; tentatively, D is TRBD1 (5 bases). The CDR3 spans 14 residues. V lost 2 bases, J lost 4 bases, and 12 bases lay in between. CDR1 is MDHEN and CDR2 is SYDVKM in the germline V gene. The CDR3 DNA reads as TGTGCCAGCAGTTTAATAGGGGATGATTACGAGCAGTACTTC. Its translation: CASSLIGDDYEQYF.

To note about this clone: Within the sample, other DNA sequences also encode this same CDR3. In DNA, the CDR3 is TGCGCCAGCAGCCTCGGGACTAGCGGTAATGAGCAGTTCTTC. Translation gives CASSLGTSGNEQFF. The gene calls are TRBV5-1 and TRBJ2-1; 11 bases fit TRBD2. Trimming took 4 bases from V and 7 from J; bases not matched to a gene: 4. Germline V gene data show CDR1 as SGHRS and CDR2 as YFSETQ. The CDR3 contains 14 residues.

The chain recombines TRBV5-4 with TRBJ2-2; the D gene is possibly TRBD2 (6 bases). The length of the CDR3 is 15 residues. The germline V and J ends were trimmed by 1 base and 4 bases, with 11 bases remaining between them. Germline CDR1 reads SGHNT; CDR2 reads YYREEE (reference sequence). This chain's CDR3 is CASSLIGGGTGELFF. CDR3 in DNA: TGTGCCAGCAGCTTGATCGGGGGAGGCACCGGGGAGCTGTTTTTT.

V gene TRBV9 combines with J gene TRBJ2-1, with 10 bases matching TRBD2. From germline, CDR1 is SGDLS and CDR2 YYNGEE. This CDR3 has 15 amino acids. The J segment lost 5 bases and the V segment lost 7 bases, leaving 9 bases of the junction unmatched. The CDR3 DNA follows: TGTGCCAGCGGCTGGACTAGCGGATACAACAATGAGCAGTTCTTC. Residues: CASGWTSGYNNEQFF.

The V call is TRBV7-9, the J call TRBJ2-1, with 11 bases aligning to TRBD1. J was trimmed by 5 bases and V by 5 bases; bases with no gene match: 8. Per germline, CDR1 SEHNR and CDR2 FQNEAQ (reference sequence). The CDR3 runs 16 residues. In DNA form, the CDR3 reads TGTGCCAGCAGCCCTTGGACAGGGGGCATCAACAATGAGCAGTTCTTC. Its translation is CASSPWTGGINNEQFF.

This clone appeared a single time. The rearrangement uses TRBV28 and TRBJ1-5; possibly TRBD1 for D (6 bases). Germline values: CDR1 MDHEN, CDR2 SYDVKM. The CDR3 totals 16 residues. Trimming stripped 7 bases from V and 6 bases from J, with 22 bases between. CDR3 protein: CASTHRGGGSRQPQHF. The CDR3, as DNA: TGTGCCAGCACTCATAGGGGGGGTGGGAGCCGTCAGCCCCAGCATTTT.

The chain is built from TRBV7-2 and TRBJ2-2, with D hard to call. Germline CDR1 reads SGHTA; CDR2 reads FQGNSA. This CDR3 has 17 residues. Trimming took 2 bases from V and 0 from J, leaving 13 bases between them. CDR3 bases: TGTGCCAGCAGCTTACGGTTGCGTACAGCGAACACCGGGGAGCTGTTTTTT. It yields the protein CASSLRLRTANTGELFF.

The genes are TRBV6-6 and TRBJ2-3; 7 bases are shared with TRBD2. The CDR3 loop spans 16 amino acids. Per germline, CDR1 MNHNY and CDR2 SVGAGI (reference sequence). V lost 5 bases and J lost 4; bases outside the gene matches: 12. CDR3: CASSSWSGTRADTQYF. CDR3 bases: TGTGCCAGCAGTAGTTGGAGCGGGACCAGGGCAGATACGCAGTATTTT.

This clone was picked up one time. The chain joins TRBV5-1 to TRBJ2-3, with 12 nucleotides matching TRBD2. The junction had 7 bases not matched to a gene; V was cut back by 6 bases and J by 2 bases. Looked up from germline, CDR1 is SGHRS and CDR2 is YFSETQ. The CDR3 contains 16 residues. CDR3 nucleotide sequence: TGCGCCAGCACCGGACTAGCGGGAATGTTCACAGATACGCAGTATTTT. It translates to CASTGLAGMFTDTQYF. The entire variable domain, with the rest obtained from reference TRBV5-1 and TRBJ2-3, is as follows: KAGVTQTPRYLIKTRGQQVTLSCSPISGHRSVSWYQQTPGQGLQFLFEYFSETQRNKGNFPGRFSGRQFSNSRSEMNVSTLELGDSALYLCASTGLAGMFTDTQYFGPGTRLTVL.

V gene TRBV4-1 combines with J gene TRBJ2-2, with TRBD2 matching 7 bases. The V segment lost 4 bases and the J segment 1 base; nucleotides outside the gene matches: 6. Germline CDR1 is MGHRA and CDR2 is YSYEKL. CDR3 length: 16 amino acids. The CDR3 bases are TGCGCCAGCAGCCCCCGGGGGGACCAGAACACCGGGGAGCTGTTTTTT. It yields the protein CASSPRGDQNTGELFF.

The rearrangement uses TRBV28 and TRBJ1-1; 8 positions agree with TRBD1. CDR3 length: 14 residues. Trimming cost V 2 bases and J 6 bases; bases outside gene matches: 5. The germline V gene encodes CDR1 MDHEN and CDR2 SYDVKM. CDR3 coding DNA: TGTGCCAGCAGTTTACAGGGGGCGGTGGCTGAAGCTTTCTTT. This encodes CASSLQGAVAEAFF. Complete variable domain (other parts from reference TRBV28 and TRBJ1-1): DVKVTQSSRYLVKRTGEKVFLECVQDMDHENMFWYRQDPGLGLRLIYFSYDVKMKEKGDIPEGYSVSREKKERFSLILESASTNQTSMYLCASSLQGAVAEAFFGQGTRLTVV.

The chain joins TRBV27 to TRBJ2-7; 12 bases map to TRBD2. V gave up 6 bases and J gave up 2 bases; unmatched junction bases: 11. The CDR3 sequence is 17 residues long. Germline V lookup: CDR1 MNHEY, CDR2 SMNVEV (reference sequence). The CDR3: CASRAGTSGRPAYEQYF. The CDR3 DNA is TGTGCCAGCAGGGCCGGGACTAGCGGGCGACCCGCCTACGAGCAGTACTTC.

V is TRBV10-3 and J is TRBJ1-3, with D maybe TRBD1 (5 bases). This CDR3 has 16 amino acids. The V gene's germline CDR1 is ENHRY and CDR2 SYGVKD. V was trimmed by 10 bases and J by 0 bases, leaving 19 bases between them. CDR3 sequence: CATGPGTSNSGNTIYF. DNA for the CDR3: TGTGCCACCGGACCCGGGACTTCCAACTCTGGAAACACCATATATTTT.